This T cell receptor beta chain originates from a study of shared clonotypes between healthy human individuals. General observations from the study: Generation of non-shared clonotypes was less probable than generation of clonotypes shared by all four donors.

CD8 cells classed as naive were CD45RO-negative and positively selected for CCR7, excluding terminally differentiated effector memory CD45RA+ cells. As to this clone: Its antigen is unknown.

Repertoires were generated with immunoSEQ multiplex PCR, while TCRdb's copy carries only in-frame clones and drops some. This table has roughly 890,000 clones, around 93% appearing once. The TCR originated in a man younger than 45 in good health. The sample comprised naive CD8+ T cells sorted from blood.

CDR3 protein: CASSQVEGNEQYF. The CDR3 nucleotides are TGCGCCAGCAGCCAAGTTGAAGGGAACGAGCAGTACTTC. The chain uses TRBV4-1 and TRBJ2-7, with D uncertain. The germline CDR1 and CDR2 sequences are MGHRA and YSYEKL. V lost 1 base and J lost 5, with 9 bases in between. The CDR3 contains 13 residues.